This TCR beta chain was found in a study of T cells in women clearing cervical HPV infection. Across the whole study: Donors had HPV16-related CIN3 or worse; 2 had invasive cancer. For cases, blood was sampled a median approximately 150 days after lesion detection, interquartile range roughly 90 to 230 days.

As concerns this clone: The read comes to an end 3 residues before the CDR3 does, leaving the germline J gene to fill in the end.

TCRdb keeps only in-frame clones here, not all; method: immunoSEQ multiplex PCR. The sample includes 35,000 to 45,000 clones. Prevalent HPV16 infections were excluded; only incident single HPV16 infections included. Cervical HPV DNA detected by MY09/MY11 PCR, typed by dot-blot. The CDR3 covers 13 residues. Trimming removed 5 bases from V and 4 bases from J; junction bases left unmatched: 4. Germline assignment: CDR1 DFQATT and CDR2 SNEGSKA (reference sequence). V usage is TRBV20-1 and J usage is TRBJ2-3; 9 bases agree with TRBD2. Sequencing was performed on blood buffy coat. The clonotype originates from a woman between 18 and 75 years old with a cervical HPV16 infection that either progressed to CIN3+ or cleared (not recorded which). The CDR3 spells CSAPGLAPDTQYF. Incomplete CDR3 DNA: TGCAGTGCTCCTGGACTAGCGCCAGATACG.